Here is one T cell receptor beta chain with its context. What it binds is unknown. The sample originates from a study of graft-versus-host responses after intestinal transplantation. The overall study: Anti-thymocyte globulin induction, then tacrolimus and steroids for about three years, went to all recipients. The study's findings and limits: Some GvH clones were seen earlier in gut or blood, suggesting intestinal origin. The study associated peak circulating GvH clone levels with early post-transplant HvG declines.

V shed 10 bases and J shed 3 bases, with 19 bases lying between them. Germline-derived CDR1 and CDR2 are MDHEN and SYDVKM. The CDR3 has 14 residues. Some clones are missing from TCRdb's copy, which holds only in-frame ones; the method was immunoSEQ multiplex PCR. The sample has over 100,000 clones; approximately 93% are singletons. J is TRBJ2-7 and V is TRBV28; D tentatively fits TRBD1 or TRBD2 (5 bases each). The material was unstimulated CD8+ T cells sorted from spleen or lymph node cells, obtained before transplant. The TCR originated in a human donor who was the organ donor for an intestinal transplant. For the CDR3, the DNA is TGTGCCATAAAAGACCGGGACGGTGGCTACGAGCAGTACTTC. It codes for CAIKDRDGGYEQYF.